The 5 T cell receptor beta chains below all came from one sample that was sequenced in a study of Ad26.COV2.S vaccination and SARS-CoV-2 variants. Treatment indicated: 19 received Ad26.COV2.S at low or high dose, single or two shots; several received placebo; per-sample allocation not given. Sample collection was performed on day 63 after the first vaccine or placebo injection. Measured with immunoSEQ multiplex PCR; TCRdb has only the in-frame clones, and not every one. This table has about 350,000 clones, around 83% appearing once. The source material was peripheral blood, sampled in a trial of Ad26.COV2.S vaccine versus placebo. Receptors originate from a person aged 18-65 years who received the Ad26.COV2.S COVID-19 vaccine or a placebo.

The rearrangement links TRBV2 to TRBJ2-7; D possibly corresponds to TRBD2 (6 bases). CDR3 length equals 15 residues. The ends were cut back, 0 bases at V and 6 bases at J, with 15 bases in the middle. Germline V gives CDR1 SNHLY, CDR2 FYNNEI. The CDR3 sequence is CASSEALRGRGEQYF. The CDR3 DNA reads TGTGCCAGCAGTGAAGCACTCCGGGGGAGAGGCGAGCAGTACTTC.

Concerning this clone: The sample contains more than one DNA sequence encoding this CDR3. The chain couples TRBV6-2 or TRBV6-3 to TRBJ1-1, with D possibly matching TRBD1 (5 bases). Trimming stripped 0 bases from V and 7 bases from J, with 6 bases between. CDR1 is MNHEY and CDR2 is SVGEGT in the germline V gene. CDR3 length equals 12 residues. The CDR3 reads CASSYSDSEAFF. CDR3 DNA sequence: TGTGCCAGCAGTTACTCTGACAGTGAAGCTTTCTTT.

The chain has TRBV5-1 and TRBJ2-7, with D perhaps TRBD1 or TRBD2 (6 bases each). The CDR3 runs 15 residues. Between the trimmed V and J ends, which lost 2 bases and 3 bases, there was a span of 15 bases. From germline, CDR1 is SGHRS and CDR2 YFSETQ. CDR3 in DNA: TGCGCCAGCAGCTTACAGGGCGGGGATGGCTACGAGCAGTACTTC. Protein: CASSLQGGDGYEQYF. The full variable domain, its missing parts supplied by reference TRBV5-1 and TRBJ2-7, is KAGVTQTPRYLIKTRGQQVTLSCSPISGHRSVSWYQQTPGQGLQFLFEYFSETQRNKGNFPGRFSGRQFSNSRSEMNVSTLELGDSALYLCASSLQGGDGYEQYFGPGTRLTVT.

The genes are TRBV19 and TRBJ1-6; D possibly corresponds to TRBD1 (6 bases). V was pared by 5 bases and J by 9 bases, with 17 bases between. Per the germline V gene, CDR1 is LNHDA and CDR2 is SQIVND (reference sequence). CDR3 length: 15 residues. CDR3 protein: CASSAAGTLRSPLHF. CDR3 DNA: TGTGCCAGTAGTGCTGCAGGGACACTCCGTTCACCCCTCCACTTT.

The chain links TRBV5-1 to TRBJ2-2, with D perhaps being TRBD1 or TRBD2 (5 bases each). Germline V gene sequence: CDR1 SGHRS, CDR2 YFSETQ. V lost 5 bases and J 5 bases, leaving 19 bases between the germline ends. CDR3 length: 16 residues. The CDR3 DNA reads as TGCGCCAGCAGACAAACCCCGGGGAAGGGGACCGGGGAGCTGTTTTTT. This translates into CASRQTPGKGTGELFF. Supplemented by reference TRBV5-1 and TRBJ2-2, the full variable domain reads KAGVTQTPRYLIKTRGQQVTLSCSPISGHRSVSWYQQTPGQGLQFLFEYFSETQRNKGNFPGRFSGRQFSNSRSEMNVSTLELGDSALYLCASRQTPGKGTGELFFGEGSRLTVL.